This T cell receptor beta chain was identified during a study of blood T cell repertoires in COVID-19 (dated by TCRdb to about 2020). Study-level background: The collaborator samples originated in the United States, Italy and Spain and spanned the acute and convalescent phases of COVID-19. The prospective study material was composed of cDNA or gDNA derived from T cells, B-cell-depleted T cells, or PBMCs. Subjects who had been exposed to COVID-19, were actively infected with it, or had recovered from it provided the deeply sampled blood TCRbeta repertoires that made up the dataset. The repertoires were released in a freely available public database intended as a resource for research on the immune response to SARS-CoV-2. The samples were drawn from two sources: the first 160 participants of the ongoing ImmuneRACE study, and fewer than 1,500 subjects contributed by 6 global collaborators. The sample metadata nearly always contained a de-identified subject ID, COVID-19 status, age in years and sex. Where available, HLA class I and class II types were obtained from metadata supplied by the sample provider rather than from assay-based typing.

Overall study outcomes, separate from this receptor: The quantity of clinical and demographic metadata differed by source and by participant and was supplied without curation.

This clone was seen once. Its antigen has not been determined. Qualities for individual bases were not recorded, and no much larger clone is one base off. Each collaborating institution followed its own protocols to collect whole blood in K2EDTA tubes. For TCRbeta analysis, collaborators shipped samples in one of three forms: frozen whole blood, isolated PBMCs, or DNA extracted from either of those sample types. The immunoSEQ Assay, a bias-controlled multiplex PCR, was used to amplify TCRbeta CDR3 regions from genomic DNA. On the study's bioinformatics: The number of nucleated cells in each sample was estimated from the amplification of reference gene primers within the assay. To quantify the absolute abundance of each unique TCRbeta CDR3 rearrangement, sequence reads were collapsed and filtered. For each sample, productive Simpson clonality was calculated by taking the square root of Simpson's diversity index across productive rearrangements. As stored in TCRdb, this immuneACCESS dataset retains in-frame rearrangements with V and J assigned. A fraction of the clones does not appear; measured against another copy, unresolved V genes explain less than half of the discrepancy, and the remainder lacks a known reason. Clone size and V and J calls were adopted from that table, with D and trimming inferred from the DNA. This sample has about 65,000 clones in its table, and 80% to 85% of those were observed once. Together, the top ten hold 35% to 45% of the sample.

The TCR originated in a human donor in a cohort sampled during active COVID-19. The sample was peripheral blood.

The CDR3 in this case is CASSSTRGSDTQYF. The DNA sequence is TGTGCCAGCAGTTCTACCCGGGGGTCAGATACGCAGTATTTT. The sequence is built from TRBV27 and TRBJ2-3, and possibly TRBD2, on 6 matching bases. Trimming takes 4 bases from V and 4 bases from J, and the germline ends sit 12 bases apart. Spanning cysteine to phenylalanine, the CDR3 consists of 14 amino acids. Left in the record is the CDR3 DNA by itself, 42 bases read in frame from the first base. CDR1 and CDR2 are read off the germline V gene (reference sequence) as MNHEY and SMNVEV.